A single sample gave rise to the 21 T cell receptor beta chains below, sequenced in a study of regulatory and conventional T cells in RAG deficiency. The method was immunoSEQ multiplex PCR; TCRdb's version includes in-frame clones alone and lacks a portion of them. The sample shows some 30,000 clones, over 75% of them seen only once. These data are also associated with another study on regulatory T cells. That work states: The primer mix had 52 TRBV and 13 TRBJ primers.

The sequenced sample consisted of CD8+ T cells sorted from blood. These receptors were collected from a human donor in good health.

This chain uses TRBV4-2 with TRBJ2-6; 8 bases are shared with TRBD2. This CDR3 is 18 amino acids long. Trimming removed 1 base from V and 4 bases from J; junction bases left unmatched: 9. The germline gives CDR1 LGHNA, CDR2 YNFKEQ. The CDR3 loop reads CASSQGLAGVSGANVLTF. In DNA form, the CDR3 reads TGTGCCAGCAGCCAAGGGCTAGCGGGCGTGTCGGGGGCCAACGTCCTGACTTTC.

V and J are TRBV5-5 and TRBJ2-7; perhaps TRBD2 as D (6 bases). V lost 4 bases to trimming and J lost 2 bases, with 10 bases between them. Germline assignment: CDR1 SGHKS and CDR2 YYEKEE (reference sequence). This CDR3 is built from 13 residues. The CDR3 region is CASSHSGPYEQYF. CDR3 DNA: TGTGCCAGCAGCCATAGCGGTCCCTACGAGCAGTACTTC.

The rearrangement uses TRBV11-2 and TRBJ1-2, with 7 bases that match TRBD1. V shed 1 base and J 6 bases; nucleotides not matched to a gene: 2. The germline gives CDR1 SGHAT, CDR2 FQNNGV. There are 13 residues in the CDR3. The CDR3 DNA follows: TGTGCCAGCAGCTTAGGGACAGGCGATGGCTACACCTTC. Its protein is CASSLGTGDGYTF. Filled out from reference TRBV11-2 and TRBJ1-2, the complete variable domain reads EAGVAQSPRYKIIEKRQSVAFWCNPISGHATLYWYQQILGQGPKLLIQFQNNGVVDDSQLPKDRFSAERLKGVDSTLKIQPAKLEDSAVYLCASSLGTGDGYTFGSGTRLTVV.

This chain connects TRBV28 to TRBJ2-5; D uncertain. The CDR3 extends over 15 amino acids. Germline V gene data show CDR1 as MDHEN and CDR2 as SYDVKM. Trimming removed 3 bases from V and 5 bases from J, with 16 bases in between. CDR3 sequence (DNA): TGTGCCAGCAGTTTTCCCGTCTTTAATGGGGAGACCCAGTACTTC. Translated: CASSFPVFNGETQYF.

The chain combines TRBV6-4 with TRBJ2-3; 9 positions agree with TRBD2. The V and J ends lost 6 bases and 4 bases, in that order; junction bases with no gene match: 11. The CDR3 spans 16 residues. Germline CDR1 is MRHNA and CDR2 is SNTAGT. In DNA, the CDR3 is TGTGCCAGCAGCGCCCGAGGCGGGGGGGCGGCAGATACGCAGTATTTT. It yields the protein CASSARGGGAADTQYF.

This chain joins TRBV11-2 and TRBJ1-2, with no clear D. The CDR3 has 16 residues. Trimming shortened V by 2 bases and J by 0 bases, and 13 bases separated the two germline ends. Germline CDR1 SGHAT, CDR2 FQNNGV. The CDR3 spells CASSLLTRSTNYGYTF. The CDR3 DNA reads TGTGCCAGCAGCTTACTAACACGATCTACTAACTATGGCTACACCTTC.

The CDR3 region has the DNA TGCGCCAGCAGCTCCGAACTAGCGGGAGGGCTAAAGACCCAGTACTTC. Translation: CASSSELAGGLKTQYF. The rearrangement links TRBV5-1 to TRBJ2-5, with TRBD2 matching over 13 bases. The CDR3 totals 16 residues. The V segment lost 3 bases and the J segment 6 bases; nucleotides outside the gene matches: 8. Germline V gene lookup returns CDR1 SGHRS and CDR2 YFSETQ.

This rearrangement joins TRBV18 to TRBJ1-2; weak D call: TRBD1 (6 bases). The CDR3 consists of 16 residues. The germline V gene has CDR1 KGHSH and CDR2 LQKENI. V was shortened by 3 bases and J by 4 bases, with 18 bases between the two germline ends. This CDR3 reads CASSPKDRPSGYGYTF. Written as DNA, the CDR3 is TGTGCCAGCTCACCCAAGGACAGACCTTCGGGCTATGGCTACACCTTC.

The J gene is TRBJ2-7, the V gene TRBV6-5; 7 bases agree with TRBD2. In germline, CDR1 is MNHEY, CDR2 SVGAGI. V lost 5 bases, J lost 1 base, and 8 bases stayed unmatched. The CDR3 contains 15 residues. Written as DNA, the CDR3 is TGTGCCAGCAGTGGACTAGACAGACCTTCCTACGAGCAGTACTTC. Protein sequence: CASSGLDRPSYEQYF.

CDR3 sequence (DNA): TGTGCCAGCAGCTCGGACAGGTTCCCCTACGAGCAGTACTTC. It specifies CASSSDRFPYEQYF. The V gene is TRBV6-5, the J gene TRBJ2-7; 7 bases match TRBD1. The CDR3 is made up of 14 amino acids. V lost 6 bases and J lost 2; bases outside the gene matches: 7. Germline CDR1 MNHEY, CDR2 SVGAGI.

The chain combines TRBV5-1 with TRBJ2-1, with 15 bases aligning to TRBD2. There are 16 residues in the CDR3. The V segment lost 4 bases and the J segment 7 bases; nucleotides outside the gene matches: 6. Germline CDR1 SGHRS, CDR2 YFSETQ. The CDR3 DNA reads as TGCGCCAGCAGCGCGGGACTAGCGGGGGGAAGGAATGAGCAGTTCTTC. The encoded protein is CASSAGLAGGRNEQFF.

V usage is TRBV11-3 and J usage is TRBJ1-1; D unclear. CDR3 size: 13 residues. Germline assignment: CDR1 SGHNT and CDR2 YENEEA. V gave up 5 bases and J gave up 1 base, with 8 bases separating them. DNA of the CDR3: TGTGCCAGCAGCGCCCGGGGGAACACTGAAGCTTTCTTT. This codes for CASSARGNTEAFF.

The chain couples TRBV29-1 to TRBJ2-2, with D possibly TRBD1 on 6 matching bases. This CDR3 has 14 residues. CDR1 is SQVTM and CDR2 is ANQGSEA in the germline V gene. The V gene lost 1 base and the J gene lost 1 base, with 7 bases spanning the gap. The CDR3 region has the DNA TGCAGCGTTGAAGGGACAGAGAACACCGGGGAGCTGTTTTTT. This codes for CSVEGTENTGELFF.

J is TRBJ1-1 and V is TRBV4-1, with D possibly being TRBD1 (6 bases). The CDR3 is 15 residues long. Germline CDR1 MGHRA, CDR2 YSYEKL. Trimming took 6 bases from V and 6 from J, leaving 20 bases between them. CDR3: CASSTQTGKGPEAFF. CDR3 coding DNA: TGCGCCAGCAGTACCCAAACAGGGAAGGGTCCTGAAGCTTTCTTT.

The chain combines TRBV2 with TRBJ1-2, with D possibly matching TRBD1 (5 bases). The CDR3 spans 14 residues. Looked up from germline, CDR1 is SNHLY and CDR2 is FYNNEI. V was shortened by 2 bases and J by 2 bases, with 9 bases between the two germline ends. The CDR3 here is CASSESAGNYGYTF. The CDR3 coding sequence is TGTGCCAGCAGTGAAAGTGCAGGGAACTATGGCTACACCTTC.

This clone appeared a few times. The genes are TRBV7-9 and TRBJ1-1; D remains ambiguous. The CDR3 runs to 14 residues. Germline V CDR1 and CDR2: SEHNR, FQNEAQ (reference sequence). V was cut by 1 base and J by 0 bases, with 6 bases left in between. CDR3 region: CASSLVGLNTEAFF. For the CDR3, the DNA is TGTGCCAGCAGCTTAGTAGGATTGAACACTGAAGCTTTCTTT.

The chain has TRBV27 and TRBJ1-1; TRBD1 agrees at 7 bases. J was trimmed by 5 bases and V by 1 base; bases with no gene match: 4. CDR3 length: 14 residues. Germline loops: CDR1 MNHEY, CDR2 SMNVEV (reference sequence). CDR3 sequence (DNA): TGTGCCAGCAGTTTATACAGGGGTGCGACTGAAGCTTTCTTT. Residues: CASSLYRGATEAFF.

The chain couples TRBV10-3 to TRBJ1-1, with no clear D. V was shortened by 5 bases and J by 2 bases, with 12 bases between the two germline ends. CDR1 is ENHRY and CDR2 is SYGVKD in the germline V gene. The CDR3 loop spans 14 amino acids. The CDR3 DNA reads as TGTGCCATCAGTAGCCTAGGACCAAACACTGAAGCTTTCTTT. Its protein is CAISSLGPNTEAFF.

The V call is TRBV5-1, the J call TRBJ2-1; 9 bases agree with TRBD1. There are 18 residues in the CDR3. Per germline, CDR1 SGHRS and CDR2 YFSETQ. The V gene end was trimmed by 0 bases and the J gene end by 6 bases; junction bases not matched to a gene: 13. DNA for the CDR3: TGCGCCAGCAGCTTGGGGGGTGTATGGGACAGGGATTTCAATGAGCAGTTCTTC. This translates into CASSLGGVWDRDFNEQFF.

The chain has TRBV4-2 and TRBJ2-5, with D perhaps matching TRBD1 or TRBD2 (5 bases each). This CDR3 contains 15 residues. The germline V gene encodes CDR1 LGHNA and CDR2 YNFKEQ. Trimming took 0 bases from V and 4 from J, leaving 12 bases between them. This CDR3 reads CASSQDREGGETQYF. The CDR3 region has the DNA TGTGCCAGCAGCCAAGACAGGGAAGGAGGAGAGACCCAGTACTTC.

This clone was seen only once. V usage is TRBV7-6 and J usage is TRBJ1-2; 7 bases match TRBD1. V was pared by 3 bases and J by 1 base, with 8 bases of the junction left unmatched. The CDR3 spans 16 residues. CDR1 SGHVS and CDR2 FNYEAQ come from the germline V gene. The CDR3 loop reads CASSFMGQSLNYGYTF. CDR3 coding DNA: TGTGCCAGCAGCTTCATGGGACAGTCCCTTAACTATGGCTACACCTTC.